Included here is one T cell receptor beta chain sequence, with context. The data originate from a study of blood T cell repertoires in COVID-19. Study as a whole: COVID-19 samples collected from the United States, Italy and Spain covered acute and convalescent phases. The cDNA or gDNA used as material had been derived from T cells, B-cell-depleted T cells, or PBMCs.

Study processing details: Amplification with reference gene primers provided the estimates of nucleated cell counts. Using immunoSEQ multiplex PCR, the repertoire was profiled, and TCRdb retains in-frame clones only, with some absent. V and J calls and clone size are those listed in that table; D and trimming were worked out from the DNA. This repertoire shows tens of thousands of clones, 85% found once; its top ten account for over 35%. CDR1 MNHEY and CDR2 SVGAGI come from the germline V gene. Trimming removed 6 bases from V and 10 bases from J, with 10 bases in between. This CDR3 is built from 12 residues.

The clonotype comes from an elderly man with acute or convalescent COVID-19. Input material: peripheral blood. V and J are TRBV6-5 and TRBJ1-6, with D perhaps matching TRBD1 (5 bases). The CDR3 spells CASRPGSSPLHF. CDR3 bases: TGTGCCAGCAGGCCAGGGTCCTCACCCCTCCACTTT.